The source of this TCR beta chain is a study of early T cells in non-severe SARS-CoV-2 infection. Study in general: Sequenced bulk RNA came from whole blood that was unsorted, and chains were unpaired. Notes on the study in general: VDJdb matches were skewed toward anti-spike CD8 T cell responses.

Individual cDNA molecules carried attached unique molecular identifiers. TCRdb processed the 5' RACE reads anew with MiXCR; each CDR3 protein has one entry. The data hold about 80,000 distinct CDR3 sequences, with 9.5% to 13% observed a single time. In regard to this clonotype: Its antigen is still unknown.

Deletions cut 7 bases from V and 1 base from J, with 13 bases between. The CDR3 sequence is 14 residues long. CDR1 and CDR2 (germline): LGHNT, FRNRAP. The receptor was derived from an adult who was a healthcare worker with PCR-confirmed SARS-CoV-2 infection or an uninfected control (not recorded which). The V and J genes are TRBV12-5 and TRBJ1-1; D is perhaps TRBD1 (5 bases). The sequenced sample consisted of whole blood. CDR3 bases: TGTGCTAGTGCTCTGGGACTGCCGAACACTGAAGCTTTCTTT. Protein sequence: CASALGLPNTEAFF.